A selection of T cell receptor beta chains follows, all from one sample in a study of blood T cell repertoires in COVID-19. Repertoires were generated with immunoSEQ multiplex PCR, while TCRdb's copy carries only in-frame clones and drops some. In the table there are 35,000 to 40,000 clones, 75% to 90% of which are singletons. The sequenced sample was peripheral blood. All receptors come from a man aged 50 or older with active or convalescent COVID-19. Each CDR3 is given without its conserved first and last residue. D genes are given only for firm matches.

TRBV5-6	TRBJ2-1	NA	ASSLSGLNEQF
TRBV3-1/TRBV3-2	TRBJ2-1	TRBD1	ASSQDYLGTGDGYNEQF
TRBV7-2	TRBJ1-2	NA	ASSLRGYYGYT
TRBV5-1	TRBJ2-6	NA	ASSLVAGISGANVLT
TRBV19	TRBJ2-3	NA	ASSIRWAKDTQY
TRBV2	TRBJ1-5	NA	ASRGRQYQPQH
TRBV5-5	TRBJ1-3	NA	ASSLEFRGPLSGNTIY
TRBV7-9	TRBJ2-7	TRBD1	ASSNDRPGQNYEQY
TRBV19	TRBJ1-5	NA	ASSREANQPQH
TRBV28	TRBJ1-4	NA	ASSGISLGEKLF
TRBV29-1	TRBJ1-5	TRBD1	SAKGTESNQPQH
TRBV7-9	TRBJ1-3	TRBD1	ASTRDRAGNTIY
TRBV24-1	TRBJ2-7	NA	ATSDFLTGWGARCEQY
TRBV19	TRBJ2-7	NA	ASSIGEGARYEQY
TRBV7-8	TRBJ2-5	TRBD2	ASSLAGELAGYGETQY
TRBV7-3	TRBJ2-3	TRBD2	ASSSGLAGGMTDTQY
TRBV27	TRBJ1-1	TRBD1	ASSLYPGGFEAF
TRBV9	TRBJ1-3	NA	ASTGEGRTLY
TRBV7-8	TRBJ2-1	TRBD2	ASSDGLAEQF
TRBV4-1	TRBJ1-4	TRBD1	ASSQPDRVRGEKLF
TRBV7-9	TRBJ1-6	NA	ASSLGGENSPLH
TRBV5-1	TRBJ1-1	TRBD1	ASSLKGQGARNTEAF
TRBV10-2	TRBJ1-4	TRBD1	ASSELWTGPEKLF
TRBV25-1	TRBJ1-2	TRBD1	ASSKGQGYGYT
TRBV5-1	TRBJ2-7	TRBD2	ASRPRDSGAYEQY
TRBV2	TRBJ1-5	TRBD1	ASLPRDRDQPQH
TRBV19	TRBJ2-3	TRBD2	ASSTGTSGTDTQY
TRBV7-3	TRBJ2-5	TRBD1	ASSPSRTGLSETQY
TRBV5-1	TRBJ1-1	NA	ASSSGGGNTEAF
TRBV19	TRBJ1-1	TRBD1	ARTYRGSRNTEAF
TRBV2	TRBJ1-3	NA	ASTRTDGNTIY
TRBV7-9	TRBJ1-2	TRBD1	AGQGATDGYT
TRBV7-9	TRBJ1-5	TRBD1	ASSFGQGSNQPQH
TRBV21-1	TRBJ2-7	NA	ASSSGEAGSDYEQY
TRBV5-1	TRBJ2-3	TRBD2	ASSLDSLAGGDTQY
TRBV16	TRBJ1-2	NA	ASSLRTSNYGYT
TRBV6-5	TRBJ2-2	TRBD1	ASSTGVGTGELF
TRBV2	TRBJ2-3	TRBD1	ASKRDTGTGGADTQY
TRBV11-2	TRBJ2-5	TRBD2	ASSSKRGGQETQY
TRBV5-3	TRBJ2-7	NA	ARSFRGCYEQY
TRBV18	TRBJ2-1	TRBD1	ASSQAGTGNEQF
TRBV9	TRBJ2-2	TRBD2	ASSVGGGGTGELF